This passage covers 20 T cell receptor beta chains from one sample sequenced in a study of OX40 agonist ivuxolimab in advanced cancers. TCRdb's copy holds only in-frame clones and misses some; the assay was immunoSEQ multiplex PCR. Of around 89,000 clones listed, approximately 90% were seen once; the top ten hold 0.71%. The sample in question was CD4+ or CD8+ T cells sorted from blood, obtained in a trial of the OX40 agonist ivuxolimab. The receptors were gathered from an adult with an advanced solid tumor such as melanoma, head and neck, liver or kidney cancer.

Here the CDR3 reads CASSPPETTGETQYF. In DNA, the CDR3 is TGTGCCAGCAGCCCACCTGAGACCACGGGGGAGACCCAGTACTTC. The chain employs TRBV5-5 and TRBJ2-5, with D possibly TRBD2 on 5 matching bases. This CDR3 contains 15 residues. Germline V gene sequence: CDR1 SGHKS, CDR2 YYEKEE (reference sequence). Deletions cut 4 bases from V and 5 bases from J, with 18 bases between.

This clone showed up just a few times. The V gene is TRBV2, the J gene TRBJ2-7; no firm D call. In germline, CDR1 is SNHLY, CDR2 FYNNEI. The V gene lost 7 bases and the J gene lost 0 bases, with 13 bases spanning the gap. The CDR3 consists of 14 residues. The CDR3 sequence is CASTLGQASYEQYF. CDR3 nucleotides: TGTGCCAGCACCCTCGGGCAGGCCTCCTACGAGCAGTACTTC. Variable domain in full (rest from reference TRBV2 and TRBJ2-7): EPEVTQTPSHQVTQMGQEVILRCVPISNHLYFYWYRQILGQKVEFLVSFYNNEISEKSEIFDDQFSVERPDGSNFTLKIRSTKLEDSAMYFCASTLGQASYEQYFGPGTRLTVT.

This chain joins TRBV19 and TRBJ1-5; D remains ambiguous. The V end lost 5 bases, the J end lost 4 bases, and 18 bases lay between the germline ends. The CDR3 totals 16 residues. Germline CDR1 reads LNHDA; CDR2 reads SQIVND (reference sequence). The CDR3 loop reads CASSLGPREVNQPQHF. The CDR3 bases are TGTGCCAGTAGTCTCGGACCCCGGGAGGTTAATCAGCCCCAGCATTTT.

V is TRBV9 and J is TRBJ1-4; TRBD1 is a possible D gene (6 bases). Trimming took off 3 bases at V and 3 bases at J, with 9 bases between the two ends. Germline CDR1 reads SGDLS; CDR2 reads YYNGEE. There are 14 residues in the CDR3. Written as DNA, the CDR3 is TGTGCCAGCAGCGCGGGACAACCTAATGAAAAACTGTTTTTT. This codes for CASSAGQPNEKLFF.

The chain is built from TRBV19 and TRBJ1-4; D remains ambiguous. Trimming cost V 7 bases and J 4 bases, with 16 bases left between them. Germline CDR1 is LNHDA and CDR2 is SQIVND (reference sequence). There are 15 residues in the CDR3. The CDR3 sequence is CASIEGPSGNEKLFF. The CDR3 bases are TGTGCCAGTATTGAAGGGCCTAGCGGTAATGAAAAACTGTTTTTT.

This chain joins TRBV2 and TRBJ2-7, with 9 bases identical to TRBD2. The germline V gene encodes CDR1 SNHLY and CDR2 FYNNEI. The CDR3 spans 16 residues. Trimming cost V 2 bases and J 3 bases; bases outside gene matches: 8. As DNA, the CDR3 is TGTGCCAGCAGTGAACCAAGCGGGAGGTTTGACTACGAGCAGTACTTC. Its translation: CASSEPSGRFDYEQYF.

The chain is built from TRBV4-2 and TRBJ2-3; D not resolved. The CDR3 is 13 residues long. V gave up 0 bases and J gave up 2 bases, with 3 bases separating them. In germline, CDR1 is LGHNA, CDR2 YNFKEQ. In DNA form, the CDR3 reads TGTGCCAGCAGCCAAGATCCCACAGATACGCAGTATTTT. Its translation is CASSQDPTDTQYF.

The chain employs TRBV28 and TRBJ2-1, with D hard to call. This CDR3 has 12 amino acids. CDR1 MDHEN and CDR2 SYDVKM come from the germline V gene. The V and J ends lost 6 bases and 4 bases respectively, with 7 bases between them. DNA for the CDR3: TGTGCCAGCAGCTCCCCTTACAATGAGCAGTTCTTC. Translation gives CASSSPYNEQFF.

The chain is built from TRBV5-1 and TRBJ2-3; D ambiguous. V shed 0 bases and J shed 0 bases, with 5 bases lying between them. The CDR3 totals 14 residues. Germline-derived CDR1 and CDR2 are SGHRS and YFSETQ. This chain's CDR3 is CASSLGSSTDTQYF. CDR3 DNA: TGCGCCAGCAGCTTGGGTTCTAGCACAGATACGCAGTATTTT. The variable domain in full, completed from reference TRBV5-1 and TRBJ2-3, reads KAGVTQTPRYLIKTRGQQVTLSCSPISGHRSVSWYQQTPGQGLQFLFEYFSETQRNKGNFPGRFSGRQFSNSRSEMNVSTLELGDSALYLCASSLGSSTDTQYFGPGTRLTVL.

The chain joins TRBV6-1 to TRBJ2-3; D is uncertain. The CDR3 runs 13 residues. In germline, CDR1 is MNHNS, CDR2 SASEGT. V lost 4 bases to trimming and J lost 1 base, with 6 bases between them. CDR3 nucleotides: TGTGCCAGCAGTGTATTGGGCACAGATACGCAGTATTTT. Encoded protein: CASSVLGTDTQYF.

This clone was seen just once. This chain links TRBV19 with TRBJ1-4, with D possibly TRBD1 on 5 matching bases. The V end lost 2 bases, the J end lost 6 bases, and 7 bases lay between the germline ends. Germline V CDR1 and CDR2: LNHDA, SQIVND (reference sequence). The CDR3 has 13 amino acids. As DNA, the CDR3 is TGTGCCAGTAGTATACGGGGGGATGAAAAACTGTTTTTT. As protein: CASSIRGDEKLFF. Together with reference TRBV19 and TRBJ1-4, the CDR3 gives the full variable domain: DGGITQSPKYLFRKEGQNVTLSCEQNLNHDAMYWYRQDPGQGLRLIYYSQIVNDFQKGDIAEGYSVSREKKESFPLTVTSAQKNPTAFYLCASSIRGDEKLFFGSGTQLSVL.

CDR3 DNA: TGTGGTTCGCAGGACGCTCGTGGGCAGCCCCAGCATTTT. It is translated as CGSQDARGQPQHF. The J gene is TRBJ1-5, the V gene TRBV19; D unresolved. This CDR3 comprises 13 residues. Germline CDR1 reads LNHDA; CDR2 reads SQIVND (reference sequence). Drawing the rest from reference TRBV19 and TRBJ1-5, the complete variable domain is DGGITQSPKYLFRKEGQNVTLSCEQNLNHDAMYWYRQDPGQGLRLIYYSQIVNDFQKGDIAEGYSVSREKKESFPLTVTSAQKNPTAFYLCGSQDARGQPQHFGDGTRLSIL.

This chain joins TRBV6-6 and TRBJ1-2, with TRBD1 matching 7 bases. The CDR3 runs 14 residues. Germline assignment: CDR1 MNHNY and CDR2 SVGAGI (reference sequence). Unmatched junction bases numbered 6, after V lost 5 bases and J lost 3 bases. CDR3 nucleotide sequence: TGTGCCAGCAGTAACCCGGGACAGTACTATGGCTACACCTTC. It yields the protein CASSNPGQYYGYTF.

The chain uses TRBV28 and TRBJ1-1; the D is unclear. The length of the CDR3 is 16 residues. Germline V CDR1 and CDR2: MDHEN, SYDVKM. Trimming removed 5 bases from V and 5 bases from J, with 21 bases in between. Here the CDR3 reads CASSETTGRGKTEAFF. CDR3 DNA sequence: TGTGCCAGCAGTGAAACTACCGGGAGAGGGAAAACTGAAGCTTTCTTT.

Here the CDR3 reads CASSLEGTGSTDTQYF. In nucleotides, the CDR3 is TGCGCCAGCAGCTTGGAAGGGACAGGGAGCACAGATACGCAGTATTTT. The chain uses TRBV5-1 and TRBJ2-3; 9 bases are shared with TRBD1. The V segment lost 0 bases and the J segment 0 bases; nucleotides outside the gene matches: 2. The germline V gene encodes CDR1 SGHRS and CDR2 YFSETQ. The CDR3 covers 16 residues.

V gene TRBV29-1 combines with J gene TRBJ2-7; TRBD1 or TRBD2 may be the D gene (7 bases each). With 2 bases removed from V and 3 bases from J, the gap between germline ends came to 20 bases. This CDR3 is built from 16 residues. The germline gives CDR1 SQVTM, CDR2 ANQGSEA. For the CDR3, the DNA is TGCAGCGTTGAAAATCGAGAAAGCAGGGGGGGCTACGAGCAGTACTTC. Translating it yields CSVENRESRGGYEQYF.

This clone was observed a handful of times. This chain joins TRBV29-1 and TRBJ2-1; TRBD2 aligns across 15 bases. With V trimmed by 6 bases and J by 7 bases, 7 bases remained unmatched. This CDR3 has 15 amino acids. Germline values: CDR1 SQVTM, CDR2 ANQGSEA. In DNA, the CDR3 is TGCAGCGTCGATGGGACTAGCGGGAGGTGGAATGAGCAGTTCTTC. Protein product: CSVDGTSGRWNEQFF.

This chain uses TRBV4-3 with TRBJ1-2, with 8 bases matching TRBD1. V lost 2 bases to trimming and J lost 5 bases; unmatched junction nucleotides: 7. CDR1 LGHNA and CDR2 YSLEER come from the germline V gene. The CDR3 runs to 15 residues. The CDR3 DNA reads as TGCGCCAGCAGCCAATCGCAAGGGACAGGATATGGCTACACCTTC. It yields the protein CASSQSQGTGYGYTF.

The chain is built from TRBV23-1 and TRBJ2-1, with D possibly matching TRBD2 (6 bases). TRBV23-1 is an ORF, and what it does is uncertain. The CDR3 contains 17 residues. The V gene lost 1 base and the J gene lost 9 bases, with 22 bases spanning the gap. The CDR3 DNA sequence: TGCGCCAGCAGTCAATGGGAGCGGGTATTCTTTTTGGGTGAGCAGTTCTTC. Translation gives CASSQWERVFFLGEQFF.

This clone showed up just once. The chain combines TRBV7-6 with TRBJ2-2; no clear D. The germline gives CDR1 SGHVS, CDR2 FNYEAQ. This CDR3 comprises 13 residues. V lost 0 bases and J lost 6, with 5 bases in between. In nucleotides, the CDR3 is TGTGCCAGCAGCTTAGCCTTGTCCGGGGAGCTGTTTTTT. This encodes CASSLALSGELFF. The entire variable domain, with the rest obtained from reference TRBV7-6 and TRBJ2-2, is as follows: GAGVSQSPRYKVTKRGQDVALRCDPISGHVSLYWYRQALGQGPEFLTYFNYEAQQDKSGLPNDRFSAERPEGSISTLTIQRTEQRDSAMYRCASSLALSGELFFGEGSRLTVL.